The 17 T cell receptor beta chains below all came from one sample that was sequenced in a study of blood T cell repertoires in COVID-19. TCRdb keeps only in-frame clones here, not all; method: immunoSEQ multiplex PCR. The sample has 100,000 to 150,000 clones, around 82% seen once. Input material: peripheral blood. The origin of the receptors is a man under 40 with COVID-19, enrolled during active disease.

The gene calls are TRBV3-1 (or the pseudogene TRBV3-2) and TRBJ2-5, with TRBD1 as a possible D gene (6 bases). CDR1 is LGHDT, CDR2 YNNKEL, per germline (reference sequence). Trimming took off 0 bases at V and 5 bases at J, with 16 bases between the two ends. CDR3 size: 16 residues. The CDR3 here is CASSQEGQGITETQYF. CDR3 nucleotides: TGTGCCAGCAGCCAAGAGGGGCAGGGGATAACGGAGACCCAGTACTTC.

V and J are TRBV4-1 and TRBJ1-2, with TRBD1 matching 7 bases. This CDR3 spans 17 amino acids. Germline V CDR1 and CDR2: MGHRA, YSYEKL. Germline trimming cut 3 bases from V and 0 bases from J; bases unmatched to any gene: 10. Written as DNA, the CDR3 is TGCGCCAGCAGCCAGGTTAGGACAGGACGGTCTAACTATGGCTACACCTTC. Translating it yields CASSQVRTGRSNYGYTF.

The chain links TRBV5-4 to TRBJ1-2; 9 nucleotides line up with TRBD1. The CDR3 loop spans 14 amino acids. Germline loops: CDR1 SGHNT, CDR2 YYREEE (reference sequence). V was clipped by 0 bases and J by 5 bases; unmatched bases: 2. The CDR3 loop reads CASSLEQGAYGYTF. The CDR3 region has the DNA TGTGCCAGCAGCTTGGAACAGGGGGCGTATGGCTACACCTTC.

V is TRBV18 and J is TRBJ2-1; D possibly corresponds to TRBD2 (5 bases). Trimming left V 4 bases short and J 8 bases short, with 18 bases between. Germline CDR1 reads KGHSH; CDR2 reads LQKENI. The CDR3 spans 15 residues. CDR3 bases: TGTGCCAGCTCACATGCCTCTCTTCGGGGATATGAGCAGTTCTTC. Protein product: CASSHASLRGYEQFF.

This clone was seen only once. CDR3 coding DNA: TGTGCCAGCTCACCAACCAGACTAGCGGGAGGGCGCCGCACCGGGGAGCTGTTTTTT. It encodes CASSPTRLAGGRRTGELFF. This chain connects TRBV18 to TRBJ2-2; 14 nucleotides match TRBD2. This CDR3 is built from 19 residues. Germline lookup yields CDR1 KGHSH and CDR2 LQKENI. After removal of 2 bases from V and 4 bases from J, the junction contained 9 bases not matched to a gene.

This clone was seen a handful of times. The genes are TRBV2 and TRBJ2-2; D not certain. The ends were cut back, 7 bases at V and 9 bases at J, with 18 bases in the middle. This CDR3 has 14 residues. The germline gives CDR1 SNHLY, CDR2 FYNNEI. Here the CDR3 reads CASKFGLLLRELFF. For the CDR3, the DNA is TGTGCCAGCAAATTCGGGTTACTATTACGGGAGCTGTTTTTT.

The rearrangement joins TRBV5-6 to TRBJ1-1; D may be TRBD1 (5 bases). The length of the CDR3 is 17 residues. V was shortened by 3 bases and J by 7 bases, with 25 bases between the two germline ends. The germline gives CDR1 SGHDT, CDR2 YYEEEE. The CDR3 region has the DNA TGTGCCAGCAGCTCACTGAGGGGTAGCGGTAATAGCTTTGAAGCTTTCTTT. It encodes CASSSLRGSGNSFEAFF.

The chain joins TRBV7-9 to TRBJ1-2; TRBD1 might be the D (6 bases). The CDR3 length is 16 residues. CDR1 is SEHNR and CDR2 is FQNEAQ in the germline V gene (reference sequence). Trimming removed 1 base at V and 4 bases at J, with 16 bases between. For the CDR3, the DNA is TGTGCCAGCAGCTTAGGACCCGGGACAAATCCCTATGGCTACACCTTC. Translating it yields CASSLGPGTNPYGYTF. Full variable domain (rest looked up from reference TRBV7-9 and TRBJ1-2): DTGVSQNPRHKITKRGQNVTFRCDPISEHNRLYWYRQTLGQGPEFLTYFQNEAQLEKSRLLSDRFSAERPKGSFSTLEIQRTEQGDSAMYLCASSLGPGTNPYGYTFGSGTRLTVV.

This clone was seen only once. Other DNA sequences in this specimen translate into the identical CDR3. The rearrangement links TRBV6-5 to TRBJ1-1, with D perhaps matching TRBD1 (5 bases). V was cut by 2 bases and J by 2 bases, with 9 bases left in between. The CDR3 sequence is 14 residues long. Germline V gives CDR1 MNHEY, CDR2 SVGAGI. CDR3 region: CASSYGGTNTEAFF. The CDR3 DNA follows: TGTGCCAGCAGTTACGGAGGGACCAACACTGAAGCTTTCTTT.

DNA for the CDR3: TGCGCCAGCAGCTTGGGACAGCCTGGAAACACCATATATTTT. It yields the protein CASSLGQPGNTIYF. The chain has TRBV5-1 and TRBJ1-3, with D maybe TRBD1 (5 bases). The CDR3 has 14 residues. The V and J ends lost 0 bases and 2 bases respectively, with 6 bases between them. Germline lookup yields CDR1 SGHRS and CDR2 YFSETQ.

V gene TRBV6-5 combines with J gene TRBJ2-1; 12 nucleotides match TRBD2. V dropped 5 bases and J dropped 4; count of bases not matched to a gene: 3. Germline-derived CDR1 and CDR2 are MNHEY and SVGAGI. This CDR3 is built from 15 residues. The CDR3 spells CASSRLAGVYNEQFF. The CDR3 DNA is TGTGCCAGCAGTAGACTAGCGGGGGTTTACAATGAGCAGTTCTTC.

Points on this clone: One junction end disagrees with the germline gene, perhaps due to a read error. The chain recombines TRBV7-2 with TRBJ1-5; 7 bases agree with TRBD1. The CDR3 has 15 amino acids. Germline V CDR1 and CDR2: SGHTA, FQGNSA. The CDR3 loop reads CASSLAGGSNQPQHF. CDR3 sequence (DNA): TGTGCCAGCAGTTTAGCAGGGGGTAGCAATCAGCCCCAGCATTTT.

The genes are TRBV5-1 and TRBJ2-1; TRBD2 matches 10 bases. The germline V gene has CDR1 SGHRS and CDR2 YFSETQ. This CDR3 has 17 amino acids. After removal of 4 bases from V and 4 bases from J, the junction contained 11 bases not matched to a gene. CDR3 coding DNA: TGCGCCAGCAGCAGAACTCTAGCGGGAGATCCTTACAATGAGCAGTTCTTC. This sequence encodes CASSRTLAGDPYNEQFF. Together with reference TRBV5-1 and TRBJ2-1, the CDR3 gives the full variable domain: KAGVTQTPRYLIKTRGQQVTLSCSPISGHRSVSWYQQTPGQGLQFLFEYFSETQRNKGNFPGRFSGRQFSNSRSEMNVSTLELGDSALYLCASSRTLAGDPYNEQFFGPGTRLTVL.

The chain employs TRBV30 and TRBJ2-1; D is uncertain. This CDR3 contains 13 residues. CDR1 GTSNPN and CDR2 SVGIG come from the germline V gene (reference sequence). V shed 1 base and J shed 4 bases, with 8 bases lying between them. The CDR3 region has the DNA TGTGCCTGGAGTGCACAGCTGTACAATGAGCAGTTCTTC. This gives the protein CAWSAQLYNEQFF.

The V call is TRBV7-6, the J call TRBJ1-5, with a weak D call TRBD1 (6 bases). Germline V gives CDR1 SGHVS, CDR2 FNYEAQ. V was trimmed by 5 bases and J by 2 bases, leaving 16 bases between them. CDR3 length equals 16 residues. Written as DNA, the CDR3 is TGTGCCAGCAGCCCTTTGAGGGGGGGTGGCAATCAGCCCCAGCATTTT. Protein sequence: CASSPLRGGGNQPQHF.

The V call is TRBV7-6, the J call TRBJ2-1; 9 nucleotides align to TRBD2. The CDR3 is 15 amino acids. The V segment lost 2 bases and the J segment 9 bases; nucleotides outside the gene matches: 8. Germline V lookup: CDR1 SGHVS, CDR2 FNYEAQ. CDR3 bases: TGTGCCAGCAGCTTATACGGCGGGGGGGGCGGTGAGCAGTTCTTC. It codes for CASSLYGGGGGEQFF.

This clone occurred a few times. As DNA, the CDR3 is TGTGCCAGCAGCCCGGAGGGGCATGGCTACACCTTC. Its translation: CASSPEGHGYTF. The chain recombines TRBV7-9 with TRBJ1-2; tentatively, D is TRBD1 (5 bases). Trimming stripped 5 bases from V and 6 bases from J, with 10 bases between. CDR3 length: 12 residues. The germline gives CDR1 SEHNR, CDR2 FQNEAQ (reference sequence).